These 5 T cell receptor beta chains originate from one sample sequenced in a study of CD8+ T cells in alopecia areata. In each case, RNA was isolated and then reverse transcribed into cDNA as the sequencing template. Sequenced by immunoSEQ multiplex PCR; TCRdb stores in-frame clones only, minus some. There are approximately 280,000 clones in the sample; 55% to 75% occur only once, and more than 1.5% lies in the top ten. Indicated treatment: oral pan-JAK inhibitor, 5-10 mg twice daily. The material was CD4+ T cells sorted from blood, obtained at week 24, from a patient treated with tofacitinib. These receptors all stem from a human donor with alopecia areata.

This chain uses TRBV28 with TRBJ1-5; unclear D gene. The CDR3 length is 13 residues. From germline, CDR1 is MDHEN and CDR2 SYDVKM. Trimming shortened V by 2 bases and J by 7 bases, and 9 bases separated the two germline ends. This CDR3 is CASSLAWEQPQHF. CDR3 bases: TGTGCCAGCAGTTTAGCGTGGGAGCAGCCCCAGCATTTT.

The rearrangement links TRBV4-1 to TRBJ1-2; no firm D call. The germline V gene has CDR1 MGHRA and CDR2 YSYEKL. The CDR3 has 16 amino acids. Trimming cost V 2 bases and J 3 bases, with 16 bases left between them. The CDR3 DNA follows: TGCGCCAGCAGCCAACTATCAGCGGGAAGGGACTATGGCTACACCTTC. As protein: CASSQLSAGRDYGYTF.

With regard to this clone: The same CDR3 arises from other DNA sequences in this sample as well. The rearrangement links TRBV7-2 to TRBJ1-1, with D possibly being TRBD1 (6 bases). Germline CDR1 reads SGHTA; CDR2 reads FQGNSA. V was pared by 1 base and J by 5 bases, with 11 bases between. The CDR3 runs 14 residues. CDR3 sequence (DNA): TGTGCCAGCAGCTTAGATACAGGGAGAACTGAAGCTTTCTTT. Translation gives CASSLDTGRTEAFF.

This chain connects TRBV6-1 to TRBJ2-5, with D perhaps TRBD2 (5 bases). Trimming pared 3 bases from V and 5 bases from J, leaving 10 bases between. The germline CDR1 and CDR2 sequences are MNHNS and SASEGT. The CDR3 length is 13 residues. The CDR3 spells CASSDSSGETQYF. The CDR3 DNA follows: TGTGCCAGCAGTGATTCCTCGGGGGAGACCCAGTACTTC.

V is TRBV23-1 and J is TRBJ1-5; D may be TRBD1 (5 bases). TRBV23-1 is assigned to the ORF class and has an uncertain function. Trimming cost V 2 bases and J 5 bases, with 13 bases left between them. The CDR3 runs to 15 residues. CDR3 DNA: TGCGCCAGCAGTCAAGCCAGGGTTTCGGATCAGCCCCAGCATTTT. Its protein product is CASSQARVSDQPQHF.